This entry lists 15 T cell receptor beta chains sequenced from one sample in a study of T cell changes during pregnancy in multiple sclerosis. Sequencing used immunoSEQ multiplex PCR; TCRdb keeps in-frame clones, though not all of them. Of 79,000 or so clones in the sample, 80% to 90% were seen once. Here the sequenced sample was peripheral blood, taken before pregnancy. These receptors were obtained from a female donor with multiple sclerosis, enrolled in a pregnancy study.

The chain has TRBV29-1 and TRBJ1-1, with D uncertain. V dropped 4 bases and J dropped 4 bases, with 16 bases sitting between them. Germline CDR1 and CDR2: SQVTM and ANQGSEA. CDR3 length: 14 amino acids. DNA for the CDR3: TGCAGCGTTGCCCCCCCGGGGTATGGCACTGAAGCTTTCTTT. It specifies CSVAPPGYGTEAFF.

The chain links TRBV9 to TRBJ2-1; 9 positions match TRBD2. Germline V gene sequence: CDR1 SGDLS, CDR2 YYNGEE. The CDR3 has 14 residues. The V and J ends lost 0 bases and 8 bases, in that order; junction bases with no gene match: 3. The CDR3 DNA follows: TGTGCCAGCAGCGTAGGCGCGGGGGGGGATGAGCAGTTCTTC. Its translation: CASSVGAGGDEQFF. The full variable domain, in which reference TRBV9 and TRBJ2-1 provide the parts outside the CDR3, is DSGVTQTPKHLITATGQRVTLRCSPRSGDLSVYWYQQSLDQGLQFLIQYYNGEERAKGNILERFSAQQFPDLHSELNLSSLELGDSALYFCASSVGAGGDEQFFGPGTRLTVL.

The V and J genes are TRBV5-6 and TRBJ2-5, with 9 bases fitting TRBD1. Trimming at V came to 3 bases and at J to 4 bases, leaving 7 bases not matched to a gene. The germline CDR1 and CDR2 sequences are SGHDT and YYEEEE. This CDR3 is built from 15 residues. Written as DNA, the CDR3 is TGTGCCAGCAGCTCTAAGGGACAGGGTGGAGAGACCCAGTACTTC. It encodes CASSSKGQGGETQYF.

Only one count was recorded for this clone. The chain joins TRBV19 to TRBJ2-5; tentatively, D is TRBD2 (6 bases). V shed 6 bases and J shed 0 bases, with 14 bases lying between them. Germline V gene sequence: CDR1 LNHDA, CDR2 SQIVND (reference sequence). CDR3 length equals 15 residues. Written as DNA, the CDR3 is TGTGCCAGTAGGGTCTCGGCGGGAAACCAAGAGACCCAGTACTTC. It specifies CASRVSAGNQETQYF.

The V gene is TRBV11-2, the J gene TRBJ1-3; D is unclear. Trimming removed 5 bases at V and 4 bases at J, with 9 bases between. The CDR3 is 13 amino acids. Germline CDR1 SGHAT, CDR2 FQNNGV. In DNA form, the CDR3 reads TGTGCCAGCAGCCCAGGACTAGGAAACACCATATATTTT. Translation: CASSPGLGNTIYF.

J is TRBJ2-7 and V is TRBV18, with D perhaps matching TRBD1 (5 bases). The CDR3 extends over 20 amino acids. Per the germline V gene, CDR1 is KGHSH and CDR2 is LQKENI. V dropped 0 bases and J dropped 2 bases, with 26 bases sitting between them. The CDR3 coding sequence is TGTGCCAGCTCACCACCGGCTTCTCGACAGCAATACTCTTTAACCTACGAGCAGTACTTC. Residues: CASSPPASRQQYSLTYEQYF.

This chain joins TRBV6-5 and TRBJ2-1, with no clear D. The CDR3 has 13 residues. Trimming shortened V by 0 bases and J by 7 bases, and 7 bases separated the two germline ends. Per germline, CDR1 MNHEY and CDR2 SVGAGI. This chain's CDR3 is CASSYSSQNEQFF. The DNA of the CDR3 is TGTGCCAGCAGTTACTCCTCACAGAATGAGCAGTTCTTC.

The rearrangement joins TRBV6-5 to TRBJ2-7, with D possibly being TRBD2 (6 bases). Germline CDR1 reads MNHEY; CDR2 reads SVGAGI. The V gene lost 5 bases and the J gene lost 7 bases, with 18 bases spanning the gap. This CDR3 spans 14 amino acids. The CDR3 loop reads CASSLGQASGEQYF. The CDR3 DNA is TGTGCCAGCAGTCTTGGGCAGGCCAGCGGGGAGCAGTACTTC.

V and J are TRBV6-1 and TRBJ2-7; TRBD1 might be the D (5 bases). The length of the CDR3 is 14 residues. The germline gives CDR1 MNHNS, CDR2 SASEGT. V was pared by 2 bases and J by 3 bases, with 11 bases between. DNA of the CDR3: TGTGCCAGCAGTGAATCAGGGAACCACTACGAGCAGTACTTC. This gives the protein CASSESGNHYEQYF.

The V gene is TRBV29-1, the J gene TRBJ2-3; maybe TRBD1 (6 bases). The germline V and J ends were trimmed by 6 bases and 2 bases, with 18 bases remaining between them. CDR1 is SQVTM, CDR2 ANQGSEA, per germline. The CDR3 loop spans 15 amino acids. Written as DNA, the CDR3 is TGCAGCGTCCAAAAGGGACACCACGACACAGATACGCAGTATTTT. This sequence encodes CSVQKGHHDTDTQYF.

This rearrangement joins TRBV9 to TRBJ1-3, with D tentatively TRBD1 (5 bases). V was clipped by 2 bases and J by 0 bases, with 9 bases between them. The CDR3 is made up of 15 amino acids. The germline CDR1 and CDR2 sequences are SGDLS and YYNGEE. Written as DNA, the CDR3 is TGTGCCAGCAGCGTTGAAGGGGACTCTGGAAACACCATATATTTT. This translates into CASSVEGDSGNTIYF.

The chain couples TRBV5-1 to TRBJ1-1, with D uncertain. Deletions cut 0 bases from V and 1 base from J, with 7 bases between. The CDR3 is made up of 14 amino acids. Germline assignment: CDR1 SGHRS and CDR2 YFSETQ. The CDR3 loop reads CASSLGRENTEAFF. The CDR3 DNA follows: TGCGCCAGCAGCTTGGGACGGGAGAACACTGAAGCTTTCTTT.

This clone was counted only a few times. CDR3 protein: CASSPPGRVNYGYTF. The CDR3 nucleotides read TGTGCCAGCTCACCACCGGGCAGGGTGAACTATGGCTACACCTTC. The chain uses TRBV18 and TRBJ1-2; D possibly corresponds to TRBD1 (5 bases). V lost 0 bases, J lost 2 bases, and 10 bases lay in between. CDR3 size: 15 residues. CDR1 and CDR2 from the germline V gene are KGHSH and LQKENI. Complete variable domain (other parts from reference TRBV18 and TRBJ1-2): NAGVMQNPRHLVRRRGQEARLRCSPMKGHSHVYWYRQLPEEGLKFMVYLQKENIIDESGMPKERFSAEFPKEGPSILRIQQVVRGDSAAYFCASSPPGRVNYGYTFGSGTRLTVV.

The rearrangement links TRBV18 to TRBJ1-1, with TRBD1 matching over 7 bases. The CDR3 length is 16 residues. Germline CDR1 reads KGHSH; CDR2 reads LQKENI. The V segment lost 5 bases and the J segment 1 base; nucleotides outside the gene matches: 10. The CDR3 bases are TGTGCCAGCTCATCATTTCGACAGGGCGAGAACACTGAAGCTTTCTTT. Translation: CASSSFRQGENTEAFF.

This clone was seen once. The gene calls are TRBV6-5 and TRBJ1-2; TRBD1 is a possible D gene (6 bases). The germline V gene encodes CDR1 MNHEY and CDR2 SVGAGI. The CDR3 is 15 amino acids. V lost 8 bases to trimming and J lost 6 bases, with 22 bases between them. The CDR3 region is CASAGGRKPGNGYTF. The CDR3 DNA reads as TGTGCCAGCGCGGGGGGGCGTAAACCTGGCAATGGCTACACCTTC.